These 27 T cell receptor beta chains share one sample of origin, sequenced in a study of Ad26.COV2.S vaccination and SARS-CoV-2 variants. TCRdb's copy holds only in-frame clones and misses some; the assay was immunoSEQ multiplex PCR. Of approximately 410,000 clones in the sample, approximately 90% were seen once. Treatment noted: approximately 18 received Ad26.COV2.S at low or high dose, single or two shots; roughly five received placebo; per-sample allocation not given. The study sampled participants on day 63 after the first vaccine or placebo injection. The material was peripheral blood, obtained in a trial of Ad26.COV2.S vaccine versus placebo. The receptors originated from a person aged 18-60 years who received the Ad26.COV2.S COVID-19 vaccine or a placebo.

The chain has TRBV10-3 and TRBJ2-7, with a possible D match to TRBD2 (5 bases). The germline CDR1 and CDR2 sequences are ENHRY and SYGVKD. Deletions cut 2 bases from V and 5 bases from J, with 7 bases between. The CDR3 sequence is 12 residues long. The CDR3 is CAISETRDEQYF. The CDR3 DNA follows: TGTGCCATCAGTGAGACGAGGGACGAGCAGTACTTC.

The gene calls are TRBV18 and TRBJ1-5, with 9 bases aligning to TRBD1. J was trimmed by 3 bases and V by 4 bases; bases with no gene match: 4. This CDR3 comprises 15 residues. Germline CDR1 reads KGHSH; CDR2 reads LQKENI. The CDR3 DNA reads as TGTGCCAGCTCACACGGACAGGGGTACAATCAGCCCCAGCATTTT. Its protein product is CASSHGQGYNQPQHF.

The chain joins TRBV14 to TRBJ2-5; D unresolved. V was shortened by 4 bases and J by 4 bases, with 7 bases between the two germline ends. This CDR3 spans 12 amino acids. CDR1 SGHDN and CDR2 FVKESK come from the germline V gene. CDR3 DNA: TGTGCCAGCAGCCGTGTCGGAGAGACCCAGTACTTC. Its translation is CASSRVGETQYF. The entire variable domain, with the rest obtained from reference TRBV14 and TRBJ2-5, is as follows: EAGVTQFPSHSVIEKGQTVTLRCDPISGHDNLYWYRRVMGKEIKFLLHFVKESKQDESGMPNNRFLAERTGGTYSTLKVQPAELEDSGVYFCASSRVGETQYFGPGTRLLVL.

The chain combines TRBV6-2 or TRBV6-3 with TRBJ2-3, with D tentatively TRBD1 or TRBD2 (5 bases each). Germline lookup yields CDR1 MNHEY and CDR2 SVGEGT. Trimming removed 1 base at V and 3 bases at J, with 11 bases between. The CDR3 covers 15 residues. This CDR3 reads CASSYLGTGTDTQYF. CDR3 in DNA: TGTGCCAGCAGTTACTTAGGGACCGGAACAGATACGCAGTATTTT.

The chain links TRBV3-1 (or the pseudogene TRBV3-2) to TRBJ2-3, with D maybe TRBD2 (6 bases). The germline CDR1 and CDR2 sequences are LGHDT and YNNKEL (reference sequence). Trimming left V 4 bases short and J 1 base short, with 15 bases between. The CDR3 consists of 16 residues. The CDR3 here is CASSLTGRRGTDTQYF. In DNA, the CDR3 is TGTGCCAGCAGCCTAACCGGGCGGAGGGGCACAGATACGCAGTATTTT.

The chain couples TRBV6-5 to TRBJ1-2; D gene unclear. Germline CDR1 reads MNHEY; CDR2 reads SVGAGI. The ends were cut back, 5 bases at V and 4 bases at J, with 11 bases in the middle. The CDR3 covers 13 residues. The CDR3 spells CASSSPLGYGYTF. DNA for the CDR3: TGTGCCAGCAGTAGTCCGCTGGGCTATGGCTACACCTTC.

About this clone itself: This sample also contains other DNA sequences that code for the same CDR3. The chain carries TRBV12-3 or TRBV12-4 and TRBJ1-2; D ambiguous. The CDR3 consists of 12 residues. V was clipped by 3 bases and J by 2 bases, with 4 bases between them. CDR3 region: CASSLSNYGYTF. In nucleotides, the CDR3 is TGTGCCAGCAGTTTGTCGAACTATGGCTACACCTTC.

This chain connects TRBV6-5 to TRBJ1-2; D gene uncertain. The CDR3 contains 16 residues. V was pared by 0 bases and J by 7 bases, with 18 bases between. Per the germline V gene, CDR1 is MNHEY and CDR2 is SVGAGI. For the CDR3, the DNA is TGTGCCAGCAGTTACTCGGATTCCCGCTCCGTGGGTGGCTACACCTTC. Its translation is CASSYSDSRSVGGYTF.

The chain uses TRBV6-2 or TRBV6-3 and TRBJ2-5; D ambiguous. The germline V gene encodes CDR1 MNHEY and CDR2 SVGEGT. V was clipped by 5 bases and J by 5 bases, with 15 bases between them. The CDR3 sequence is 14 residues long. The CDR3, as DNA: TGTGCCAGCAGTAGATCTTCCTTGGGGGAGACCCAGTACTTC. This translates into CASSRSSLGETQYF.

The V call is TRBV10-3, the J call TRBJ2-7; D assignment may be TRBD1 or TRBD2 (6 bases each). This CDR3 contains 17 residues. The V gene lost 2 bases and the J gene lost 0 bases, with 17 bases spanning the gap. Germline V CDR1 and CDR2: ENHRY, SYGVKD. The DNA of the CDR3 is TGTGCCATCAGTGAGGCAAAAGGGGGGTTTAGCTCCTACGAGCAGTACTTC. Translating it yields CAISEAKGGFSSYEQYF.

This clone was picked up one time. V is TRBV11-2 and J is TRBJ1-6; a weak D match, TRBD1 (6 bases). CDR3 size: 15 residues. Germline V lookup: CDR1 SGHAT, CDR2 FQNNGV. With 4 bases removed from V and 9 bases from J, the gap between germline ends came to 16 bases. This chain's CDR3 is CASSSETGSGSPLHF. In DNA, the CDR3 is TGTGCCAGCAGCTCTGAGACAGGAAGCGGTTCACCCCTCCACTTT. The complete variable domain, with remaining parts taken from reference TRBV11-2 and TRBJ1-6, reads EAGVAQSPRYKIIEKRQSVAFWCNPISGHATLYWYQQILGQGPKLLIQFQNNGVVDDSQLPKDRFSAERLKGVDSTLKIQPAKLEDSAVYLCASSSETGSGSPLHFGNGTRLTVT.

This rearrangement joins TRBV27 to TRBJ1-5; no firm D call. Germline CDR1 and CDR2: MNHEY and SMNVEV (reference sequence). Trimming took off 3 bases at V and 1 base at J, with 7 bases between the two ends. The CDR3 length is 14 residues. The CDR3 reads CASSFRASNQPQHF. The DNA for the CDR3 is TGTGCCAGCAGTTTCAGAGCGAGCAATCAGCCCCAGCATTTT.

The chain carries TRBV29-1 and TRBJ2-4, with 8 bases lining up with TRBD1. The CDR3 contains 13 residues. The V segment lost 2 bases and the J segment 8 bases; nucleotides outside the gene matches: 5. Looked up from germline, CDR1 is SQVTM and CDR2 is ANQGSEA. CDR3 nucleotides: TGCAGCGTTGAAAAACAGGGGGAGGACATTCAGTACTTC. Translated: CSVEKQGEDIQYF.

The chain joins TRBV19 to TRBJ2-7, with D perhaps TRBD1 (6 bases). The CDR3 is 14 residues long. The V gene's germline CDR1 is LNHDA and CDR2 SQIVND (reference sequence). Between the trimmed V and J ends, which lost 5 bases and 0 bases, there was a span of 11 bases. CDR3 bases: TGTGCCAGTAGTCCCAGGACAGCCTCCTACGAGCAGTACTTC. It translates to CASSPRTASYEQYF.

This chain links TRBV5-3 with TRBJ2-4, with 10 nucleotides matching TRBD1. TRBV5-3 is known as an ORF, though its function is uncertain. CDR3 length equals 16 residues. V was pared by 4 bases and J by 0 bases, with 4 bases of the junction left unmatched. CDR3: CARSRGQGKAKNIQYF. Here the CDR3 DNA reads TGTGCCAGAAGCCGGGGACAGGGGAAAGCCAAAAACATTCAGTACTTC.

The chain combines TRBV7-7 with TRBJ1-5, with D possibly matching TRBD1 (5 bases). CDR1 and CDR2 from the germline V gene are SSHAT and FNYEAQ (reference sequence). This CDR3 spans 17 amino acids. The V end lost 1 base, the J end lost 3 bases, and 16 bases lay between the germline ends. CDR3: CASSLVARGRINQPQHF. In DNA form, the CDR3 reads TGTGCCAGCAGCTTAGTAGCTCGGGGACGGATCAATCAGCCCCAGCATTTT. Full variable domain (rest looked up from reference TRBV7-7 and TRBJ1-5): GAGVSQSPRYKVTKRGQDVTLRCDPISSHATLYWYQQALGQGPEFLTYFNYEAQPDKSGLPSDRFSAERPEGSISTLTIQRTEQRDSAMYRCASSLVARGRINQPQHFGDGTRLSIL.

The chain recombines TRBV10-3 with TRBJ2-2; a weak D match, TRBD1 (6 bases). With 10 bases removed from V and 6 bases from J, the gap between germline ends came to 18 bases. There are 14 residues in the CDR3. Per germline, CDR1 ENHRY and CDR2 SYGVKD. For the CDR3, the DNA is TGTGCCAGCCGACAGGAATCGTACCCCGGGGAGCTGTTTTTT. It specifies CASRQESYPGELFF.

The chain recombines TRBV20-1 with TRBJ2-4; perhaps TRBD2 as D (6 bases). There are 15 residues in the CDR3. V was clipped by 3 bases and J by 3 bases, with 15 bases between them. The germline gives CDR1 DFQATT, CDR2 SNEGSKA (reference sequence). The DNA of the CDR3 is TGCAGTGCTAGTGTGGGGGGTTTCGGCAAAAACATTCAGTACTTC. Amino acids: CSASVGGFGKNIQYF.

The chain has TRBV7-2 and TRBJ1-4; maybe TRBD1 (6 bases). The CDR3 is made up of 18 amino acids. CDR1 is SGHTA and CDR2 is FQGNSA in the germline V gene. The V end lost 1 base, the J end lost 6 bases, and 21 bases lay between the germline ends. This chain's CDR3 is CASSLGPPGWGADEKLFF. The CDR3 DNA sequence: TGTGCCAGCAGCTTAGGGCCTCCCGGGTGGGGGGCGGATGAAAAACTGTTTTTT.

The genes are TRBV13 and TRBJ1-4, with 10 bases identical to TRBD1. The CDR3 length is 14 residues. The J segment lost 5 bases and the V segment lost 5 bases, leaving 2 bases of the junction unmatched. CDR1 and CDR2 (germline): PRHDT, FYEKMQ (reference sequence). The CDR3 DNA reads as TGTGCCAGCAGCCAGACAGGGGGCAATGAAAAACTGTTTTTT. The encoded protein is CASSQTGGNEKLFF.

The sample holds one count of this clone. The chain recombines TRBV19 with TRBJ2-1; 8 bases agree with TRBD1. The germline gives CDR1 LNHDA, CDR2 SQIVND (reference sequence). The CDR3 covers 15 residues. Unmatched junction bases numbered 5, after V lost 3 bases and J lost 4 bases. The CDR3 reads CASSIQGADYNEQFF. The CDR3 nucleotides are TGTGCCAGTAGTATCCAGGGGGCGGATTACAATGAGCAGTTCTTC.

The rearrangement uses TRBV25-1 and TRBJ2-7; no firm D call. V lost 2 bases to trimming and J lost 3 bases, with 14 bases between them. From germline, CDR1 is MGHDK and CDR2 SYGVNS. CDR3 size: 15 residues. In DNA, the CDR3 is TGTGCCAGCAGTGAAGGCGGTCCCAAGGGCTACGAGCAGTACTTC. Translation gives CASSEGGPKGYEQYF.

The chain has TRBV18 and TRBJ1-1; D call uncertain. Germline CDR1 reads KGHSH; CDR2 reads LQKENI. Between the trimmed V and J ends, which lost 3 bases and 0 bases, there was a span of 11 bases. The CDR3 is 15 amino acids. In DNA, the CDR3 is TGTGCCAGCTCACCGGCTACAGTAATGAACACTGAAGCTTTCTTT. Translating it yields CASSPATVMNTEAFF.

This chain uses TRBV6-5 with TRBJ1-6; D might be TRBD1 (6 bases). Trimming took 2 bases from V and 8 from J, leaving 10 bases between them. Germline CDR1 is MNHEY and CDR2 is SVGAGI. This CDR3 contains 14 residues. In nucleotides, the CDR3 is TGTGCCAGCAGTTACACAGGGAGAGATTCACCCCTCCACTTT. Protein product: CASSYTGRDSPLHF.

V and J are TRBV2 and TRBJ1-5; D not resolved. V was clipped by 10 bases and J by 1 base, with 14 bases between them. The germline gives CDR1 SNHLY, CDR2 FYNNEI. The CDR3 loop spans 14 amino acids. This CDR3 is CATQSTVSNQPQHF. DNA of the CDR3: TGTGCCACCCAATCGACGGTGAGCAATCAGCCCCAGCATTTT.

The gene calls are TRBV10-1 and TRBJ2-2; D is unresolved. CDR1 WNHNN and CDR2 SYGVQD come from the germline V gene (reference sequence). With 3 bases removed from V and 4 bases from J, the gap between germline ends came to 6 bases. This CDR3 region has 13 residues. CDR3 DNA sequence: TGCGCCAGCAGTGAAGGGTCCACCGGGGAGCTGTTTTTT. Encoded protein: CASSEGSTGELFF.

There are a few counts of this clone. The chain joins TRBV4-3 to TRBJ1-2; 10 bases match TRBD1. CDR1 is LGHNA and CDR2 is YSLEER in the germline V gene. This CDR3 has 18 amino acids. J lost 2 bases, V lost 0 bases, and 9 bases had no gene match. CDR3 coding DNA: TGCGCCAGCAGCCAAGATAGAGTTGGGACAGGGGCGAACTATGGCTACACCTTC. Translated: CASSQDRVGTGANYGYTF.